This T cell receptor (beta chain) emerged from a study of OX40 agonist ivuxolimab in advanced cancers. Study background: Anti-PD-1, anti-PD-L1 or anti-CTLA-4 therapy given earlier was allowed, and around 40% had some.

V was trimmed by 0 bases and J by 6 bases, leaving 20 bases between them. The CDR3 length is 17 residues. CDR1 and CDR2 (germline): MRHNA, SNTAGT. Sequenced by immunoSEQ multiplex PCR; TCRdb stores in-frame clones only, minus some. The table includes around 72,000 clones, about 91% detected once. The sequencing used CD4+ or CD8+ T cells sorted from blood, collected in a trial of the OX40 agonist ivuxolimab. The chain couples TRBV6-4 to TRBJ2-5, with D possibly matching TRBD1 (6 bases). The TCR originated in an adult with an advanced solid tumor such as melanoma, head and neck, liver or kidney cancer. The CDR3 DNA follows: TGTGCCAGCAGTGACTCGCCAGCGCCTCAAGGGGGAAAGACCCAGTACTTC. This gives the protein CASSDSPAPQGGKTQYF.